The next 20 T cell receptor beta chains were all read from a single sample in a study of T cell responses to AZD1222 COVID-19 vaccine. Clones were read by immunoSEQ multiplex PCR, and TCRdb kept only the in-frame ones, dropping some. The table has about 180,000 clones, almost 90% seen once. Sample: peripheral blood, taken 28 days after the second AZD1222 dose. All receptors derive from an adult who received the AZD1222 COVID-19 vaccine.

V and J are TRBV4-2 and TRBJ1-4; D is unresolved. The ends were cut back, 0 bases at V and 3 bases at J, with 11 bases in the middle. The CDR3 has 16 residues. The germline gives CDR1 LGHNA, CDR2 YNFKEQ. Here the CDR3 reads CASSQEITESNEKLFF. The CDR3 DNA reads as TGTGCCAGCAGCCAAGAGATTACGGAGTCTAATGAAAAACTGTTTTTT.

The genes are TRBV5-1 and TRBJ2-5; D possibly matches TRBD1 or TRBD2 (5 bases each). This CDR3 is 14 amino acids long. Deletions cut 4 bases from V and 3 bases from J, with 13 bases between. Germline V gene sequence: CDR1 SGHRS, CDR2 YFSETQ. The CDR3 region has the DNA TGCGCCAGCAGCACCCCGGGGCGTGAAGAGACCCAGTACTTC. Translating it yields CASSTPGREETQYF.

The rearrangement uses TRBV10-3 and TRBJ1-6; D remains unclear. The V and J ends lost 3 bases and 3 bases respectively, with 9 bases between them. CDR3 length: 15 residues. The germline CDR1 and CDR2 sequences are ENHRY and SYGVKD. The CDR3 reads CAISEISDYNSPLHF. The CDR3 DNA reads TGTGCCATCAGTGAAATATCTGACTATAATTCACCCCTCCACTTT.

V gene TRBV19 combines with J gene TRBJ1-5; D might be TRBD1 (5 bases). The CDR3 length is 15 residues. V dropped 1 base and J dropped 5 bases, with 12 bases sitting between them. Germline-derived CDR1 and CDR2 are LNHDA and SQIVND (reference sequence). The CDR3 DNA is TGTGCCAGTAGTATAGCGGCGGGGCGCCATCAGCCCCAGCATTTT. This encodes CASSIAAGRHQPQHF.

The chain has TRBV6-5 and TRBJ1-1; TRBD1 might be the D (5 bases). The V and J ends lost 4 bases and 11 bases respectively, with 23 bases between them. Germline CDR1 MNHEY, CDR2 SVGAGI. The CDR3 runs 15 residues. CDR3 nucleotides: TGTGCCAGCAGTTTACAAGGGGTGGGCCCGCGTGTTGCTTTCTTT. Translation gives CASSLQGVGPRVAFF.

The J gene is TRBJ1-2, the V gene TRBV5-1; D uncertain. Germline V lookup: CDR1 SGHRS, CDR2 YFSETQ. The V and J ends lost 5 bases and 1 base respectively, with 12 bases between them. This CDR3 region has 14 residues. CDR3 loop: CASRLNAYNYGYTF. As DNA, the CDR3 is TGCGCCAGCAGGTTAAACGCTTATAACTATGGCTACACCTTC.

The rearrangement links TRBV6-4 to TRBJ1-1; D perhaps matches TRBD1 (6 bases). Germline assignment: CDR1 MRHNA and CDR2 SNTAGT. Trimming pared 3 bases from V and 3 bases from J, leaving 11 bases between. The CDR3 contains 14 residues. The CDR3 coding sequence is TGTGCCAGCAGTGAAAGGGGGGAACACACTGAAGCTTTCTTT. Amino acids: CASSERGEHTEAFF.

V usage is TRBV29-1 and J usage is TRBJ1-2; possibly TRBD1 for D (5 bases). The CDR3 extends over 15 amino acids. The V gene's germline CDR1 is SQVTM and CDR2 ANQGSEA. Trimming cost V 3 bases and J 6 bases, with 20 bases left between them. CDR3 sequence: CSVDTKAAGRNGYTF. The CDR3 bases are TGCAGCGTTGACACAAAGGCAGCGGGGCGGAATGGCTACACCTTC.

The CDR3 sequence is CASTVLAGGGNEQFF. The CDR3 DNA follows: TGTGCCAGCACCGTTTTAGCGGGGGGGGGAAATGAGCAGTTCTTC. J is TRBJ2-1 and V is TRBV6-5; TRBD2 aligns across 11 bases. The CDR3 runs to 15 residues. V lost 7 bases and J lost 7; bases outside the gene matches: 9. CDR1 MNHEY and CDR2 SVGAGI come from the germline V gene.

The CDR3 bases are TGTGCCAGTAGCCCGGGACTGATCACAGATACGCAGTATTTT. It translates to CASSPGLITDTQYF. This sequence joins TRBV19 and TRBJ2-3; D perhaps matches TRBD2 (6 bases). Trimming removed 6 bases at V and 2 bases at J, with 12 bases between. The CDR3 extends over 14 amino acids. Germline loops: CDR1 LNHDA, CDR2 SQIVND (reference sequence).

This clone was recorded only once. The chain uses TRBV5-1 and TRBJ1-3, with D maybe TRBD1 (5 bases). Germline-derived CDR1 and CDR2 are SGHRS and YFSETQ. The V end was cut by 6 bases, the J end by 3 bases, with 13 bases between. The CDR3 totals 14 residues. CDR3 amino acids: CASMEGMGGNTIYF. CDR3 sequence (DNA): TGCGCCAGCATGGAGGGGATGGGTGGAAACACCATATATTTT.

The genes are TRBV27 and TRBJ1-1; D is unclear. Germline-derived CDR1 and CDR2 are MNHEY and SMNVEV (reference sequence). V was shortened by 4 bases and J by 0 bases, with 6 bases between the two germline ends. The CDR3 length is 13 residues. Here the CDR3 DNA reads TGTGCCAGCAGTTCCCCGGTGAACACTGAAGCTTTCTTT. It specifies CASSSPVNTEAFF.

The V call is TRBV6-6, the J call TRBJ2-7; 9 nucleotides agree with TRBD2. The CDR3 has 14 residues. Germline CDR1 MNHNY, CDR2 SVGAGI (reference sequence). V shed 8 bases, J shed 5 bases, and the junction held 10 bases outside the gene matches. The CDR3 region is CASARASGAHEQYF. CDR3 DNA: TGTGCCAGCGCGCGGGCTAGCGGGGCCCACGAGCAGTACTTC.

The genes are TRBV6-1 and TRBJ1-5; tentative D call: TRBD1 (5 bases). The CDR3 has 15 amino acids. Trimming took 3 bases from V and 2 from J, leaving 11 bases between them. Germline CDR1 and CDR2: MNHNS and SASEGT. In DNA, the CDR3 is TGTGCCAGCAGTGAGGGCAGGGCCGGCAATCAGCCCCAGCATTTT. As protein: CASSEGRAGNQPQHF.

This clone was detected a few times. In DNA, the CDR3 is TGTGCCAGCAGCGTAGAAGGAGGGCCGGACGGCACAGATACGCAGTATTTT. Translated: CASSVEGGPDGTDTQYF. This chain joins TRBV9 and TRBJ2-3; possibly TRBD2 for D (6 bases). V was pared by 0 bases and J by 1 base, with 15 bases between. Per germline, CDR1 SGDLS and CDR2 YYNGEE. There are 17 residues in the CDR3.

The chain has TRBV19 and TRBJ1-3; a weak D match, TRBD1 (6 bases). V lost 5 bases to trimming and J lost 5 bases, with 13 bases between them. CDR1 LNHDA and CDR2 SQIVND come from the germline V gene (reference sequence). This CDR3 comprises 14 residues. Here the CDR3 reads CASSLSTGRNTIYF. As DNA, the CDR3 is TGTGCCAGTAGTCTTTCGACAGGACGAAACACCATATATTTT.

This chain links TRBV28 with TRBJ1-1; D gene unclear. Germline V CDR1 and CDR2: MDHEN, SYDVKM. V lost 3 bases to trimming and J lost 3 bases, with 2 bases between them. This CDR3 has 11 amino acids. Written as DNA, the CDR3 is TGTGCCAGCAGTTTGGACACTGAAGCTTTCTTT. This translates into CASSLDTEAFF.

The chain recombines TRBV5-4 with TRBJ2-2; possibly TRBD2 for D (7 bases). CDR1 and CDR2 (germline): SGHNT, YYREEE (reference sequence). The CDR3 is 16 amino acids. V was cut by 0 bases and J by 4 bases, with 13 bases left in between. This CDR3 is CASSLARGAGTGELFF. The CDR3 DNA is TGTGCCAGCAGCTTGGCCCGGGGGGCAGGCACCGGGGAGCTGTTTTTT.

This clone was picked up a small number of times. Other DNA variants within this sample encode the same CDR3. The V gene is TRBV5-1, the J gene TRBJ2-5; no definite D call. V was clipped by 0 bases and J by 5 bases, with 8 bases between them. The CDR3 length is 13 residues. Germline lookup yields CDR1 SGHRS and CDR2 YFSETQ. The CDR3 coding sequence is TGCGCCAGCAGCTTGGAGGGCCTGGAGACCCAGTACTTC. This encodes CASSLEGLETQYF.

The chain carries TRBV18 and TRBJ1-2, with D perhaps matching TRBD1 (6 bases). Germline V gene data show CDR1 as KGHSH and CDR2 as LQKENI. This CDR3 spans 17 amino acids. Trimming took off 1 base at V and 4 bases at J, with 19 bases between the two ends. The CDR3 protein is CASSPLSSVDRFYGYTF. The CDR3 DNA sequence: TGTGCCAGCTCACCACTCTCCTCGGTAGACAGGTTCTATGGCTACACCTTC. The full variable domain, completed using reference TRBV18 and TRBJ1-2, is NAGVMQNPRHLVRRRGQEARLRCSPMKGHSHVYWYRQLPEEGLKFMVYLQKENIIDESGMPKERFSAEFPKEGPSILRIQQVVRGDSAAYFCASSPLSSVDRFYGYTFGSGTRLTVV.